These 14 T cell receptor beta chains originate from one sample sequenced in a study of patients and donors after allogeneic stem cell transplantation. A single record per CDR3 protein comes from TCRdb applying MiXCR to the RT-PCR reads. The sample includes about a million distinct CDR3 sequences, over 15% of them seen just once. Source material: blood, either unsorted or a sorted T cell fraction (not recorded which). The source of these receptors is a human donor who was either an allogeneic HSCT recipient or a stem cell or donor lymphocyte infusion donor (not recorded which). It is not recorded whose cells these are; they may come from a transplant donor.

This clonotype was seen a handful of times. The gene calls are TRBV7-2 and TRBJ2-1; TRBD1 agrees at 7 bases. CDR3 length: 12 residues. Germline CDR1 and CDR2: SGHTA and FQGNSA. After removal of 4 bases from V and 10 bases from J, the junction contained 4 bases not matched to a gene. The CDR3 sequence is CASSYDRAEQFF. CDR3 nucleotides: TGTGCCAGCAGCTATGACAGGGCCGAGCAGTTCTTC.

A few counts support this clonotype. This chain uses TRBV3-1 with TRBJ2-2, with 12 bases matching TRBD2. From germline, CDR1 is LGHDT and CDR2 YNNKEL (reference sequence). This CDR3 comprises 17 residues. Trimming removed 2 bases from V and 6 bases from J; junction bases left unmatched: 7. The CDR3 spells CASSQLRTSGKSGELFF. CDR3 coding DNA: TGTGCCAGCAGCCAATTACGGACTAGCGGGAAGTCCGGGGAGCTGTTTTTT.

The V gene is TRBV6-1, the J gene TRBJ2-3; unclear D gene. V was shortened by 7 bases and J by 2 bases, with 13 bases between the two germline ends. CDR1 is MNHNS, CDR2 SASEGT, per germline. The CDR3 covers 14 residues. The CDR3 bases are TGTGCCAGCATCGCCAGCTTCTCCACAGATACGCAGTATTTT. This encodes CASIASFSTDTQYF.

This clonotype was counted ten times or more. Here the CDR3 reads CSVEDRTDYSPLHF. The CDR3 DNA follows: TGCAGCGTTGAAGACCGGACAGACTATTCACCCCTCCACTTT. V is TRBV29-1 and J is TRBJ1-6, with a tentative D call TRBD1 (6 bases). This CDR3 contains 14 residues. CDR1 is SQVTM, CDR2 ANQGSEA, per germline. Trimming took 0 bases from V and 8 from J, leaving 11 bases between them.

This clonotype has more than one count but fewer than ten. The chain links TRBV9 to TRBJ2-2, with D hard to call. CDR1 is SGDLS, CDR2 YYNGEE, per germline. Trimming removed 3 bases from V and 5 bases from J, with 11 bases in between. The CDR3 loop spans 14 amino acids. The CDR3 nucleotides are TGTGCCAGCAGCGCCCGGACGGTAACCGGGGAGCTGTTTTTT. It yields the protein CASSARTVTGELFF.

The chain links TRBV6-6 to TRBJ1-1; the D is unclear. The CDR3 extends over 13 amino acids. Per germline, CDR1 MNHNY and CDR2 SVGAGI (reference sequence). Trimming took 4 bases from V and 8 from J, leaving 14 bases between them. This CDR3 reads CASSSARPGEAFF. Here the CDR3 DNA reads TGTGCCAGCAGTTCGGCACGGCCCGGGGAAGCTTTCTTT.

V and J are TRBV4-2 and TRBJ2-3; D perhaps matches TRBD2 (7 bases). Trimming removed 2 bases from V and 6 bases from J, with 15 bases in between. The germline CDR1 and CDR2 sequences are LGHNA and YNFKEQ. The CDR3 runs 15 residues. The CDR3 loop reads CASSQRAGAPDTQYF. The DNA for the CDR3 is TGTGCCAGCAGCCAACGCGCGGGGGCCCCTGATACGCAGTATTTT.

This clonotype was seen a handful of times. The chain has TRBV12-3 or TRBV12-4 and TRBJ1-5; D may be TRBD1 (5 bases). The CDR3 extends over 15 amino acids. Trimming removed 5 bases from V and 4 bases from J, with 15 bases in between. This CDR3 is CASSITGSANQPQHF. CDR3 nucleotides: TGTGCCAGCAGTATCACAGGATCCGCAAATCAGCCCCAGCATTTT.

The genes are TRBV12-3 or TRBV12-4 and TRBJ2-2; D is perhaps TRBD1 (6 bases). The V end lost 6 bases, the J end lost 2 bases, and 19 bases lay between the germline ends. This CDR3 is 17 amino acids long. The CDR3 protein is CASSPAGTLRNTGELFF. The CDR3 DNA reads TGTGCCAGCAGCCCTGCCGGGACACTAAGAAACACCGGGGAGCTGTTTTTT.

The rearrangement joins TRBV9 to TRBJ2-7; D uncertain. The V and J ends lost 0 bases and 1 base respectively, with 8 bases between them. Germline CDR1 reads SGDLS; CDR2 reads YYNGEE. The CDR3 consists of 14 residues. The CDR3 loop reads CASSVDVGSYEQYF. The DNA of the CDR3 is TGTGCCAGCAGCGTAGATGTGGGTTCCTACGAGCAGTACTTC.

This clonotype has just a few counts. This chain links TRBV9 with TRBJ1-2; D gene ambiguous. The germline V and J ends were trimmed by 7 bases and 4 bases, with 20 bases remaining between them. Germline-derived CDR1 and CDR2 are SGDLS and YYNGEE. The CDR3 consists of 15 residues. As DNA, the CDR3 is TGTGCCAGCGCGGAGCCTATGCGGGGAGCCTATGGCTACACCTTC. Translation: CASAEPMRGAYGYTF.

This clonotype was seen a few times. The V and J genes are TRBV15 and TRBJ2-7; D is perhaps TRBD1 (6 bases). V was clipped by 5 bases and J by 0 bases, with 11 bases between them. The CDR3 has 14 amino acids. Germline CDR1 reads LNHNV; CDR2 reads YYDKDF (reference sequence). In nucleotides, the CDR3 is TGTGCCACCAGCTTCGGACAGCTCTCCTACGAGCAGTACTTC. Its translation is CATSFGQLSYEQYF.

This chain uses TRBV19 with TRBJ2-5, with D possibly matching TRBD1 (5 bases). Trimming removed 3 bases at V and 5 bases at J, with 19 bases between. This CDR3 is built from 16 residues. Germline V gives CDR1 LNHDA, CDR2 SQIVND (reference sequence). CDR3 nucleotides: TGTGCCAGTAGTATGCTGGGCGCAGGGTTGAAGGAGACCCAGTACTTC. This sequence encodes CASSMLGAGLKETQYF.

The chain couples TRBV5-4 to TRBJ2-4; maybe TRBD1 (5 bases). Germline CDR1 is SGHNT and CDR2 is YYREEE (reference sequence). The V end lost 4 bases, the J end lost 0 bases, and 8 bases lay between the germline ends. The CDR3 runs to 14 residues. The CDR3 sequence is CASSPTVAKNIQYF. DNA for the CDR3: TGTGCCAGCAGCCCGACAGTAGCCAAAAACATTCAGTACTTC. Filled out from reference TRBV5-4 and TRBJ2-4, the complete variable domain reads ETGVTQSPTHLIKTRGQQVTLRCSSQSGHNTVSWYQQALGQGPQFIFQYYREEENGRGNFPPRFSGLQFPNYSSELNVNALELDDSALYLCASSPTVAKNIQYFGAGTRLSVL.